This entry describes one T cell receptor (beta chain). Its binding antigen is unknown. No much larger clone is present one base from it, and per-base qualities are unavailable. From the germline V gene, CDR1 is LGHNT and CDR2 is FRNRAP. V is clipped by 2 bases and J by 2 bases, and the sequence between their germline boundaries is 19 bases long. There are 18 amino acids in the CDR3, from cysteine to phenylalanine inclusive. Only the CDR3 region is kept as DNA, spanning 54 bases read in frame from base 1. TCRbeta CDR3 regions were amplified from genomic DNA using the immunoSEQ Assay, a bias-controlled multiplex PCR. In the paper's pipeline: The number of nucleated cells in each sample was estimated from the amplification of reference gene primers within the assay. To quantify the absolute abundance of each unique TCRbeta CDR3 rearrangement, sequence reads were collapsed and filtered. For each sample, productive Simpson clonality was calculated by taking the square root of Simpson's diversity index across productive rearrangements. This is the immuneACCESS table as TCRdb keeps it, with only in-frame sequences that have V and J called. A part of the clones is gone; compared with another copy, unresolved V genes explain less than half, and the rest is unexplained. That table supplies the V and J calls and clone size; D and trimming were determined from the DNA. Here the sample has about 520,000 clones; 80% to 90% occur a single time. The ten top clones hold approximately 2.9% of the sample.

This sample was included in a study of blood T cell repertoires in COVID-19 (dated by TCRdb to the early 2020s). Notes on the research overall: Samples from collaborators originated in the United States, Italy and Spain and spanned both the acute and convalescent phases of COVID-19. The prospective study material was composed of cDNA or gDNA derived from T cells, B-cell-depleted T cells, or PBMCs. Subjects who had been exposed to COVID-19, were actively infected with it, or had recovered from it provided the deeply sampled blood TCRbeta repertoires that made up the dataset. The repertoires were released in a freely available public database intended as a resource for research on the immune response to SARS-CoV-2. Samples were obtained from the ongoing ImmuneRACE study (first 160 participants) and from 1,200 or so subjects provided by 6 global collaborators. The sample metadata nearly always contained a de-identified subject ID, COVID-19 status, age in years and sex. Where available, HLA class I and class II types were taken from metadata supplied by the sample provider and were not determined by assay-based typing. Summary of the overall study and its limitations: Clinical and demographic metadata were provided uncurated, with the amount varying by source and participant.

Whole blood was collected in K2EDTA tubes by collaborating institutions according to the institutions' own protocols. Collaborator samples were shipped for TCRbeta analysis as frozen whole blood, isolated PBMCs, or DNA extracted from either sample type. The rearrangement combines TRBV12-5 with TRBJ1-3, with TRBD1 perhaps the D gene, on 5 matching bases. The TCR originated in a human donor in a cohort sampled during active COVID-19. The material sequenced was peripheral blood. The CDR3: CASGLFNRNLWAGNTIYF. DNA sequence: TGTGCTAGTGGTTTGTTCAACAGGAACCTCTGGGCTGGAAACACCATATATTTT.